This T cell receptor (beta chain) was sequenced in a study of blood T cells in healthy people across ages. Germline V lookup: CDR1 MGHRA, CDR2 YSYEKL. This CDR3 region has 15 residues. With regard to this clonotype: One end of the junction is discordant with germline, which a read error may explain.

Combining a sample-barcoded 5' primer with a J-beta primer mix, a second PCR ran for roughly 6 to 12 cycles. TCRdb itself ran the 5' RACE reads through MiXCR, one entry per CDR3 protein. This table holds about 970,000 distinct CDR3 sequences, about 53% found once. Isolation yielded PBMCs, at least 6.5 million per sample, in every case. No fewer than 5.5 micrograms of total RNA were isolated from every sample. Material: blood. The sequence was obtained from a woman aged 60-70 years in good health. The V call is TRBV4-1, the J call TRBJ2-7; D may be TRBD2 (5 bases). The CDR3 coding sequence is TGCGCCAGCAGCCAAGGGCTAGCATCCCTCTACGAGCGGTACTTC. It encodes CASSQGLASLYERYF.